This T cell receptor beta chain is drawn from a study of CD8 T cells in ankylosing spondylitis. Study conclusions and caveats: Made up of about eight highly homologous variants, a TCR beta motif appeared characteristic of ankylosing spondylitis blood.

Quantitative 5'-RACE with molecular barcodes was used to make the TCR beta libraries. Each CDR3 protein is one row after TCRdb ran MiXCR on the 5' RACE reads. The sample has around 340,000 distinct CDR3 sequences; 20% to 25% are singletons. On this clonotype itself: Its antigen remains unknown.

The CDR3 extends over 16 amino acids. The germline gives CDR1 DFQATT, CDR2 SNEGSKA (reference sequence). V lost 0 bases and J lost 4; bases outside the gene matches: 8. This TCR derives from a male donor with ankylosing spondylitis or in good health (not recorded which). Sequencing used blood, either unsorted or a sorted T cell fraction (not recorded which). The chain is built from TRBV20-1 and TRBJ2-1, with 8 bases identical to TRBD1. The CDR3 coding sequence is TGCAGTGCTAGAGACCTACAGGGGGAACGATACAATGAGCAGTTCTTC. This gives the protein CSARDLQGERYNEQFF.